This T cell receptor (beta chain) was profiled in a study of shared clonotypes between healthy human individuals. Background on the study: Each donor contributed plates that comprised three CD4 naive, three CD4 memory, two CD8 naive and one CD8 memory. Findings and limits, study-wide: Naive CD4 clonotypes were shared across a few donors at roughly 5.5%. Sequencing depth was expected to influence donor clonotype sharing.

Genomic DNA belonging to each subset was distributed in equal measure over several immunoSEQ plates. Repertoires were generated with immunoSEQ multiplex PCR, while TCRdb's copy carries only in-frame clones and drops some. The sample records approximately 1,500,000 clones, nearly 99% being singletons. This clone was observed once. Its antigen is unknown. The CDR3 is 14 amino acids. In germline, CDR1 is SGHVS, CDR2 FNYEAQ. With 1 base removed from V and 9 bases from J, the gap between germline ends came to 13 bases. This chain connects TRBV7-6 to TRBJ2-1; a possible D gene is TRBD2 (5 bases). The specimen sequenced was naive CD4+ T cells sorted from blood. Subset denoted: CD45RA+ positively selected. This receptor was taken from a man aged 30 to 39 in good health. This CDR3 reads CASSLGLAPGEQFF. The CDR3 DNA follows: TGTGCCAGCAGCTTAGGTCTAGCCCCGGGTGAGCAGTTCTTC.